This record concerns one T cell receptor (beta chain) sequence. These data originate in a study of read filtering for tumor transcriptome and immune sequencing. Turning to the study itself: Patients were around 17 male and approximately 14 female, mean age about 65 years, range roughly 47 to 80. IR-seq gave about 3.5 to 11 million TCR reads per sample; RNA-seq gave roughly 80 to 1,400.

This CDR3 is built from 14 residues. The germline V and J ends were trimmed by 8 bases and 2 bases, with 12 bases remaining between them. Germline CDR1 is MNHEY and CDR2 is SMNVEV (reference sequence). Sampling of bone marrow took place during active disease in every patient. The library was built from about 400 ng RNA with molecular barcoded adaptors for alpha/delta and beta/gamma chains. Via MiXCR, TCRdb re-called the reads, giving one row per CDR3 protein. The repertoire holds approximately 500 distinct CDR3 sequences, with 77% as singletons. This sequence joins TRBV27 and TRBJ2-2; tentative D call: TRBD1 (6 bases). Sequencing was carried out using a population of CD138-negative cells sorted from bone marrow. The TCR comes from a donor at least 40 years old with multiple myeloma. This table probably holds off-target reads from a library built for another chain. The CDR3 protein is CASAGTLNTGELFF. The CDR3, as DNA: TGTGCCAGCGCCGGGACACTAAACACCGGGGAGCTGTTTTTT.